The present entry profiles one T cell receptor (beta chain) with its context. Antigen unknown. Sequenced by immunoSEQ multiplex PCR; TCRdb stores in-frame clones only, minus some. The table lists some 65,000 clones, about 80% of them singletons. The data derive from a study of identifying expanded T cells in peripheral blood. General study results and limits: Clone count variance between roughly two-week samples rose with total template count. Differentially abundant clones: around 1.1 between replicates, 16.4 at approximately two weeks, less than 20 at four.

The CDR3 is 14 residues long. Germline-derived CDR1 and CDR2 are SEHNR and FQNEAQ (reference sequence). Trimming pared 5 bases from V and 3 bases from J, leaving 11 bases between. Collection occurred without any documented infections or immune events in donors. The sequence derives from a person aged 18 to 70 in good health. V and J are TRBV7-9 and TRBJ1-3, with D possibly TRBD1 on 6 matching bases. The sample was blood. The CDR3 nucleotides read TGTGCCAGCAGCGAGGGGACAAGTGGAAACACCATATATTTT. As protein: CASSEGTSGNTIYF.